The present T cell receptor beta chain was sequenced within a study of blood T cell repertoires in COVID-19. Whole-study context: Acute and convalescent COVID-19 samples came from the United States, Italy and Spain. From T cells, B-cell-depleted T cells, or PBMCs came the material, which was cDNA or gDNA.

As processed by the authors: For nucleated cells, counts were estimated from reference gene primer amplification. The repertoire was sequenced with immunoSEQ multiplex PCR; TCRdb's copy has only in-frame clones and lacks some. V, J and clone size were drawn from that table, and D and trimming were deduced from the DNA. The sample shows 50,000 to 75,000 clones, around 77% of them seen only once. The material sequenced was peripheral blood. This TCR derives from an elderly man with active or convalescent COVID-19.

The CDR3 coding sequence is TGCAGCGTCAGTGATGACACTGAAGCTTTCTTT. Protein sequence: CSVSDDTEAFF. The V and J genes are TRBV29-1 and TRBJ1-1; D is unclear. The CDR3 is 11 residues long. Germline V CDR1 and CDR2: SQVTM, ANQGSEA. V gave up 6 bases and J gave up 3 bases, with 8 bases separating them. The full variable domain, its missing parts supplied by reference TRBV29-1 and TRBJ1-1, is SAVISQKPSRDICQRGTSLTIQCQVDSQVTMMFWYRQQPGQSLTLIATANQGSEATYESGFVIDKFPISRPNLTFSTLTVSNMSPEDSSIYLCSVSDDTEAFFGQGTRLTVV.